These 30 T cell receptor beta chains share one sample of origin, sequenced in a study of T cell repertoires in cytomegalovirus infection. TCRdb reanalysed the reads using MiXCR and keeps one entry per CDR3 protein. The sample holds some 180,000 distinct CDR3 sequences, 17% seen once. The sequencing sample was made of CD8+ T cells from PBMCs. The origin of the receptors is a human donor in good health (CMV status not recorded). Some clones in this sample may be carry-over from other donors' samples.

V usage is TRBV7-8 and J usage is TRBJ1-2; D ambiguous. The V gene's germline CDR1 is SGHVS and CDR2 FQNEAQ. Trimming took off 1 base at V and 4 bases at J, with 16 bases between the two ends. The CDR3 is made up of 16 amino acids. The DNA for the CDR3 is TGTGCCAGCAGCTTAGGGTGGCGCCTAGGAAGCTATGGCTACACCTTC. Protein sequence: CASSLGWRLGSYGYTF.

The chain recombines TRBV7-9 with TRBJ1-1, with 8 bases aligning to TRBD1. Trimming at V came to 4 bases and at J to 5 bases, leaving 6 bases not matched to a gene. The germline V gene encodes CDR1 SEHNR and CDR2 FQNEAQ (reference sequence). The CDR3 length is 14 residues. In DNA, the CDR3 is TGTGCCAGCAGCTACGACAGGGGTGGAACTGAAGCTTTCTTT. Amino acid sequence: CASSYDRGGTEAFF.

The chain has TRBV5-4 and TRBJ2-1; 11 nucleotides align to TRBD1. The germline V gene has CDR1 SGHNT and CDR2 YYREEE (reference sequence). The CDR3 extends over 16 amino acids. V gave up 4 bases and J gave up 3 bases; unmatched junction bases: 6. CDR3 protein: CASSPGTGGFYNEQFF. CDR3 coding DNA: TGTGCCAGCAGCCCCGGGACAGGGGGATTCTACAATGAGCAGTTCTTC.

The chain couples TRBV28 to TRBJ1-6, with unresolved D. V shed 9 bases and J shed 3 bases, with 12 bases lying between them. Germline loops: CDR1 MDHEN, CDR2 SYDVKM. The CDR3 loop spans 14 amino acids. CDR3 coding DNA: TGTGCCAGTTATCCCACCGGCTATAATTCACCCCTCCACTTT. This codes for CASYPTGYNSPLHF.

V is TRBV13 and J is TRBJ1-2; 9 bases are a match to TRBD1. The junction had 4 bases not matched to a gene; V was cut back by 8 bases and J by 3 bases. CDR1 and CDR2 from the germline V gene are PRHDT and FYEKMQ (reference sequence). The CDR3 runs to 13 residues. CDR3 protein: CASGQGSDYGYTF. CDR3 DNA sequence: TGTGCCAGCGGACAGGGGAGTGACTATGGCTACACCTTC.

This clonotype came up a few times. The V and J genes are TRBV12-3 or TRBV12-4 and TRBJ2-3; TRBD1 matches 8 bases. The CDR3 has 14 amino acids. V was clipped by 7 bases and J by 1 base; unmatched bases: 4. The CDR3 here is CASTPDRGTDTQYF. In nucleotides, the CDR3 is TGTGCCAGCACCCCGGACAGGGGCACAGATACGCAGTATTTT.

The genes are TRBV11-2 and TRBJ2-1; TRBD2 matches 14 bases. Germline CDR1 SGHAT, CDR2 FQNNGV. This CDR3 spans 15 amino acids. Losses at the gene ends were 6 bases for V and 8 bases for J; bases not matched to a gene: 6. The CDR3 DNA reads as TGTGCCAGCAGAGGGACTAGCGGGGGTATCTATGAGCAGTTCTTC. It codes for CASRGTSGGIYEQFF.

There are many counts of this clonotype. As DNA, the CDR3 is TGTGCCAGCAGCTTAGGGGACCTTGCCTCAACTAATGAAAAACTGTTTTTT. Translating it yields CASSLGDLASTNEKLFF. The chain has TRBV7-2 and TRBJ1-4; maybe TRBD1 (5 bases). Trimming left V 1 base short and J 0 bases short, with 12 bases between. Per the germline V gene, CDR1 is SGHTA and CDR2 is FQGNSA. CDR3 length equals 17 residues. Complete variable domain (other parts from reference TRBV7-2 and TRBJ1-4): GAGVSQSPSNKVTEKGKDVELRCDPISGHTALYWYRQSLGQGLEFLIYFQGNSAPDKSGLPSDRFSAERTGGSVSTLTIQRTQQEDSAVYLCASSLGDLASTNEKLFFGSGTQLSVL.

The chain links TRBV10-3 to TRBJ2-7; 9 bases are shared with TRBD1. Germline V gene data show CDR1 as ENHRY and CDR2 as SYGVKD. This CDR3 has 13 amino acids. Trimming took 8 bases from V and 2 from J; bases not matched to a gene: 4. This chain's CDR3 is CAIPGQGPYEQYF. The CDR3 DNA follows: TGTGCCATCCCGGGACAGGGACCCTACGAGCAGTACTTC.

This chain uses TRBV5-6 with TRBJ1-4; D gene ambiguous. The CDR3 runs 15 residues. The V gene lost 4 bases and the J gene lost 7 bases, with 17 bases spanning the gap. Germline CDR1 SGHDT, CDR2 YYEEEE. The DNA of the CDR3 is TGTGCCAGCAGCACCGGACCGAGTTCGAGTGAAAAACTGTTTTTT. This sequence encodes CASSTGPSSSEKLFF.

The chain has TRBV28 and TRBJ2-7, with 7 bases lining up with TRBD1. In germline, CDR1 is MDHEN, CDR2 SYDVKM. V shed 7 bases and J 3 bases; nucleotides not matched to a gene: 9. The CDR3 sequence is 14 residues long. CDR3 region: CASNPGSGGYEQYF. Written as DNA, the CDR3 is TGTGCCAGCAACCCCGGGTCAGGGGGCTACGAGCAGTACTTC.

The rearrangement uses TRBV10-3 and TRBJ1-5; D ambiguous. V was pared by 5 bases and J by 1 base, with 12 bases between. This CDR3 contains 15 residues. Germline-derived CDR1 and CDR2 are ENHRY and SYGVKD. The CDR3 protein is CAISRTWESNQPQHF. DNA for the CDR3: TGTGCCATCAGTAGAACATGGGAGAGCAATCAGCCCCAGCATTTT.

This clonotype was seen a few times. The chain recombines TRBV7-8 with TRBJ2-7; unclear D gene. Germline V gene lookup returns CDR1 SGHVS and CDR2 FQNEAQ. The V end was cut by 5 bases, the J end by 3 bases, with 5 bases between. CDR3 length: 11 amino acids. The CDR3 DNA follows: TGTGCCAGCAGCCCTCGCTACGAGCAGTACTTC. As protein: CASSPRYEQYF.

This clonotype was seen more than once but under ten times. This rearrangement joins TRBV6-5 to TRBJ2-2, with TRBD2 identical over 9 bases. J was trimmed by 4 bases and V by 5 bases; bases with no gene match: 5. Germline assignment: CDR1 MNHEY and CDR2 SVGAGI. This CDR3 is 15 amino acids long. The CDR3 sequence: CASSPKTSGTGELFF. The CDR3 region has the DNA TGTGCCAGCAGTCCCAAGACTAGCGGCACCGGGGAGCTGTTTTTT.

This clonotype appeared a few times. The rearrangement uses TRBV7-2 and TRBJ2-3, with D perhaps TRBD2 (5 bases). The germline gives CDR1 SGHTA, CDR2 FQGNSA. The CDR3 covers 17 residues. The V end was cut by 6 bases, the J end by 4 bases, with 23 bases between. CDR3 protein: CASSLPSFLDYPDTQYF. The CDR3 region has the DNA TGTGCCAGCAGTCTCCCCTCCTTTTTAGACTACCCAGATACGCAGTATTTT.

This clonotype has a handful of counts. The J gene is TRBJ2-1, the V gene TRBV7-9; 7 bases fit TRBD2. This CDR3 region has 13 residues. Per germline, CDR1 SEHNR and CDR2 FQNEAQ (reference sequence). Trimming at V came to 4 bases and at J to 10 bases, leaving 7 bases not matched to a gene. This CDR3 reads CASSSLDGREQFF. CDR3 sequence (DNA): TGTGCCAGCAGCTCCTTAGACGGGAGGGAGCAGTTCTTC.

This clonotype was observed at least ten times. This chain uses TRBV10-3 with TRBJ1-6; D perhaps matches TRBD1 (6 bases). Trimming stripped 0 bases from V and 8 bases from J, with 11 bases between. The CDR3 is 15 amino acids. Germline V CDR1 and CDR2: ENHRY, SYGVKD. The chain's CDR3 is CAISESRPGDSPLHF. CDR3 DNA sequence: TGTGCCATCAGTGAGTCGAGGCCAGGGGATTCACCCCTCCACTTT.

This clonotype occurred a few times. The chain employs TRBV29-1 and TRBJ1-2, with D tentatively TRBD1 (6 bases). Germline CDR1 SQVTM, CDR2 ANQGSEA. Trimming removed 7 bases at V and 2 bases at J, with 17 bases between. The CDR3 runs to 14 residues. CDR3 region: CSGGGMGGNYGYTF. CDR3 coding DNA: TGCAGCGGTGGGGGCATGGGGGGGAACTATGGCTACACCTTC.

J is TRBJ2-2 and V is TRBV28; no reliable D call. Germline lookup yields CDR1 MDHEN and CDR2 SYDVKM. Trimming took 8 bases from V and 4 from J, leaving 20 bases between them. This CDR3 comprises 16 residues. Written as DNA, the CDR3 is TGTGCCAGCTTCCCTGACGGGTCTGTCTCCACCGGGGAGCTGTTTTTT. It yields the protein CASFPDGSVSTGELFF.

This chain joins TRBV7-2 and TRBJ2-5, with D tentatively TRBD1 or TRBD2 (6 bases each). CDR3 length equals 14 residues. CDR1 and CDR2 from the germline V gene are SGHTA and FQGNSA. Trimming removed 5 bases at V and 3 bases at J, with 13 bases between. Here the CDR3 DNA reads TGTGCCAGCAGCCCAGTGGAGGGGGAAGAGACCCAGTACTTC. This encodes CASSPVEGEETQYF.

This clonotype was seen more than once but under ten times. The chain uses TRBV6-2 or TRBV6-3 and TRBJ2-1; a weak D match, TRBD1 (6 bases). The V gene lost 6 bases and the J gene lost 0 bases, with 15 bases spanning the gap. The CDR3 consists of 16 residues. The V gene's germline CDR1 is MNHEY and CDR2 SVGEGT. The CDR3 protein is CASRDLQGTSYNEQFF. CDR3 nucleotides: TGTGCCAGCAGAGACCTCCAGGGGACCTCCTACAATGAGCAGTTCTTC.

The J gene is TRBJ2-7, the V gene TRBV28, with TRBD2 matching over 7 bases. J lost 0 bases, V lost 2 bases, and 4 bases had no gene match. The V gene's germline CDR1 is MDHEN and CDR2 SYDVKM. The CDR3 extends over 15 amino acids. The CDR3 sequence is CASSLNGGSSYEQYF. CDR3 nucleotide sequence: TGTGCCAGCAGTTTAAACGGCGGGAGCTCCTACGAGCAGTACTTC.

The sample holds a few counts of this clonotype. This chain links TRBV7-9 with TRBJ2-2; D is ambiguous. Trimming stripped 5 bases from V and 7 bases from J, with 14 bases between. Germline CDR1 is SEHNR and CDR2 is FQNEAQ (reference sequence). This CDR3 contains 14 residues. Here the CDR3 reads CASSLLHGVGELFF. CDR3 sequence (DNA): TGTGCCAGCAGCCTCCTCCATGGGGTCGGGGAGCTGTTTTTT.

The chain is built from TRBV7-2 and TRBJ2-5, with D maybe TRBD2 (7 bases). The CDR3 loop spans 14 amino acids. Germline V gene lookup returns CDR1 SGHTA and CDR2 FQGNSA. Trimming removed 5 bases at V and 4 bases at J, with 14 bases between. In nucleotides, the CDR3 is TGTGCCAGCAGCACAATGCGGGGGCGAGAGACCCAGTACTTC. Its protein is CASSTMRGRETQYF.

This clonotype was found a few times. The gene calls are TRBV11-3 and TRBJ2-2, with a tentative D call TRBD1 (5 bases). In germline, CDR1 is SGHNT, CDR2 YENEEA. V shed 5 bases and J shed 7 bases, with 8 bases lying between them. The CDR3 consists of 12 residues. CDR3 nucleotide sequence: TGTGCCAGCAGCCAAGGGGACGGGGAGCTGTTTTTT. Protein: CASSQGDGELFF.

The chain carries TRBV27 and TRBJ2-2; the D gene is possibly TRBD1 (5 bases). The CDR3 consists of 18 residues. V dropped 7 bases and J dropped 2 bases, with 23 bases sitting between them. Germline lookup yields CDR1 MNHEY and CDR2 SMNVEV (reference sequence). CDR3 DNA sequence: TGTGCCAGCATAGGTAGGGGAAAGGACCCGACCAACACCGGGGAGCTGTTTTTT. Protein sequence: CASIGRGKDPTNTGELFF.

This clonotype has only a few counts. CDR3 residues: CASSMRLAGLEETQYF. As DNA, the CDR3 is TGTGCCAGCAGCATGCGACTAGCGGGACTGGAAGAGACCCAGTACTTC. The chain uses TRBV7-8 and TRBJ2-5; 11 bases are a match to TRBD2. Trimming at V came to 5 bases and at J to 3 bases, leaving 8 bases not matched to a gene. Per germline, CDR1 SGHVS and CDR2 FQNEAQ. This CDR3 comprises 16 residues.

This clonotype was counted many times. V usage is TRBV7-2 and J usage is TRBJ1-1; the D gene is possibly TRBD1 (5 bases). The CDR3 contains 14 residues. V lost 5 bases and J lost 4, with 14 bases in between. The germline CDR1 and CDR2 sequences are SGHTA and FQGNSA. CDR3 amino acids: CASSPTSGGTEAFF. The CDR3 DNA sequence: TGTGCCAGCAGCCCTACCTCGGGGGGCACTGAAGCTTTCTTT.

This clonotype turned up a few times. The genes are TRBV28 and TRBJ2-4, with D perhaps assigned TRBD1 or TRBD2 (5 bases each). The CDR3 has 12 residues. With 6 bases removed from V and 9 bases from J, the gap between germline ends came to 12 bases. Germline V gene data show CDR1 as MDHEN and CDR2 as SYDVKM. The CDR3 DNA follows: TGTGCCAGCAGGTCCGGGACCGGCATTCAGTACTTC. As protein: CASRSGTGIQYF.

The chain joins TRBV6-1 to TRBJ1-1; perhaps TRBD1 as D (6 bases). Germline V gene data show CDR1 as MNHNS and CDR2 as SASEGT. The CDR3 is 15 amino acids. V lost 5 bases to trimming and J lost 0 bases, with 13 bases between them. The CDR3 region is CASSQWGGVNTEAFF. CDR3 coding DNA: TGTGCCAGCAGTCAATGGGGGGGCGTGAACACTGAAGCTTTCTTT.